This T cell receptor beta chain was captured in a study of CD8 T cell repertoires and HIV-1 epitope variants. Study information: Cultures ran more than nine days, with IL-2, IL-7 and IL-15 added on days 3 and 7.

V was clipped by 6 bases and J by 2 bases; unmatched bases: 9. In germline, CDR1 is MNHEY, CDR2 SVGAGI. This CDR3 spans 15 amino acids. Assay used: immunoSEQ multiplex PCR; TCRdb lists only in-frame clones, some missing. The top ten clones hold 20% to 30% of a sample with 80,000 to 95,000 clones, just under 75% of them seen once. This chain connects TRBV6-5 to TRBJ1-1; 7 bases match TRBD1. The sequence was obtained from a male donor with HIV. Sequenced sample: uncultured baseline CD8+ T cells from peripheral blood mononuclear cells (PBMCs). CDR3: CASSSTGNINTEAFF. The CDR3 bases are TGTGCCAGCAGCTCGACAGGGAATATCAACACTGAAGCTTTCTTT.